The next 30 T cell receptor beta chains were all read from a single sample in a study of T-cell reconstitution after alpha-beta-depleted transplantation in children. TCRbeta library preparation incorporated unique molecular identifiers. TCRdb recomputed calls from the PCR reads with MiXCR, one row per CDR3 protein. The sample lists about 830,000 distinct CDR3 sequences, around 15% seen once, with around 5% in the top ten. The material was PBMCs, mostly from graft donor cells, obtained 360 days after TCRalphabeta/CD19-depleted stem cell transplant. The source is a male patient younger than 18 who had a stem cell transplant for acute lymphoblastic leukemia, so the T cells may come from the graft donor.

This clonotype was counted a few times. The CDR3 sequence: CSARESASFYSYEQYF. Written as DNA, the CDR3 is TGCAGTGCTAGAGAGAGCGCTAGCTTCTACTCCTACGAGCAGTACTTC. The V gene is TRBV20-1, the J gene TRBJ2-7; weak D call: TRBD2 (5 bases). Germline assignment: CDR1 DFQATT and CDR2 SNEGSKA (reference sequence). Trimming took 0 bases from V and 0 from J, leaving 15 bases between them. The CDR3 is 16 amino acids.

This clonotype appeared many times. This CDR3 is CSAPPRTGGYEQYF. The CDR3 nucleotides read TGCAGTGCTCCACCCCGGACAGGGGGCTACGAGCAGTACTTC. This rearrangement joins TRBV20-1 to TRBJ2-7; 10 nucleotides align to TRBD1. The V and J ends lost 5 bases and 3 bases, in that order; junction bases with no gene match: 7. This CDR3 spans 14 amino acids. The germline CDR1 and CDR2 sequences are DFQATT and SNEGSKA (reference sequence).

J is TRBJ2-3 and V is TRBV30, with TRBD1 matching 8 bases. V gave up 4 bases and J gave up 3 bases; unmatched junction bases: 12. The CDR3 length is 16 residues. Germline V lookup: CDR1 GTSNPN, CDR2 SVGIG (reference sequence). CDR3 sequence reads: CAWKYRLRGPTDTQYF. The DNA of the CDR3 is TGTGCCTGGAAGTACCGCCTCAGGGGGCCAACAGATACGCAGTATTTT.

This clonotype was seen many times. CDR3 sequence reads: CSATGTSGLSSYNEQFF. The DNA of the CDR3 is TGCAGTGCTACCGGGACTAGCGGGCTCAGCTCCTACAATGAGCAGTTCTTC. V and J are TRBV20-1 and TRBJ2-1, with 12 bases that match TRBD2. CDR1 and CDR2 from the germline V gene are DFQATT and SNEGSKA (reference sequence). V was pared by 4 bases and J by 0 bases, with 7 bases of the junction left unmatched. This CDR3 is 17 amino acids long.

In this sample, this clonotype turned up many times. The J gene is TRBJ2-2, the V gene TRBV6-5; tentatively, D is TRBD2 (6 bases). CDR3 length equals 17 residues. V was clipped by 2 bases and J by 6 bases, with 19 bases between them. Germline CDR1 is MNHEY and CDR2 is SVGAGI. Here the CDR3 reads CASSYGYRGGIAGELFF. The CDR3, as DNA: TGTGCCAGCAGTTACGGGTATCGGGGAGGAATCGCCGGGGAGCTGTTTTTT.

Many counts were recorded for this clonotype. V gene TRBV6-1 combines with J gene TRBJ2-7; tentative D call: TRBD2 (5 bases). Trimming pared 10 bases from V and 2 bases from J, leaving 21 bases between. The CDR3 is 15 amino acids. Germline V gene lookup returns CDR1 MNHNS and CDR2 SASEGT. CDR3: CAIRNRDLWPYEQYF. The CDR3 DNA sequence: TGTGCCATCCGAAACCGGGATCTCTGGCCCTACGAGCAGTACTTC.

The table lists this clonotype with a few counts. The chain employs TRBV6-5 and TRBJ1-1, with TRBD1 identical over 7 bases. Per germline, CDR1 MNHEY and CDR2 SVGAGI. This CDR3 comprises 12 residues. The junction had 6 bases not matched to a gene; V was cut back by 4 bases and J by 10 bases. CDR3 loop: CASSWTGKGAFF. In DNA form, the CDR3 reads TGTGCCAGCAGTTGGACAGGCAAAGGAGCTTTCTTT.

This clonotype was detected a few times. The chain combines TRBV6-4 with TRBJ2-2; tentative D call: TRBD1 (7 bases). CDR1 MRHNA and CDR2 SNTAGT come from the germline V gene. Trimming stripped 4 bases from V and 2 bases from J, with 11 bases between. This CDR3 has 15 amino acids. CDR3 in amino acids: CASSVQGGNTGELFF. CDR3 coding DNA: TGTGCCAGCAGTGTCCAGGGGGGTAACACCGGGGAGCTGTTTTTT.

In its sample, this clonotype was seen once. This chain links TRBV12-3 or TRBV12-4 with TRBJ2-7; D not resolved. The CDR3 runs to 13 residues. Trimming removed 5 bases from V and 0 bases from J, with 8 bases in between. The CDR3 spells CASSTVSSYEQYF. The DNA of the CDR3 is TGTGCCAGCAGTACCGTTAGCTCCTACGAGCAGTACTTC.

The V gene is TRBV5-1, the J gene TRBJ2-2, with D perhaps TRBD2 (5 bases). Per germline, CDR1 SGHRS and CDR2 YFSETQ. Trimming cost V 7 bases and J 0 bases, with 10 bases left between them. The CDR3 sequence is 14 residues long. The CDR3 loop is CASRVGANTGELFF. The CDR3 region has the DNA TGCGCCAGCCGGGTGGGAGCGAACACCGGGGAGCTGTTTTTT.

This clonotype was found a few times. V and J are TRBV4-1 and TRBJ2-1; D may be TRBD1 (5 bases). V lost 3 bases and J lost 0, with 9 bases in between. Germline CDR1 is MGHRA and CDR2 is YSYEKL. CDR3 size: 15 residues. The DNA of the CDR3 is TGCGCCAGCAGCCACAAACAGGACTCCTACAATGAGCAGTTCTTC. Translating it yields CASSHKQDSYNEQFF.

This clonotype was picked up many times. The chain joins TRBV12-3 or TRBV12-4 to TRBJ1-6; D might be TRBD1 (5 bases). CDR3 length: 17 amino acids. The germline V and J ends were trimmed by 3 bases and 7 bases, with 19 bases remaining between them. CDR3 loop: CASSLVFRGSRNSPLHF. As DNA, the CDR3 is TGTGCCAGCAGTTTGGTGTTTCGGGGGTCGCGGAATTCACCCCTCCACTTT.

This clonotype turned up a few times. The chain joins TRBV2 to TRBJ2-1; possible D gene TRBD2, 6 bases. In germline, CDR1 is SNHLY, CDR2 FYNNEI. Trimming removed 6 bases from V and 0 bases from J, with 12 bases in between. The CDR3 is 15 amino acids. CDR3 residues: CASSGDWSSYNEQFF. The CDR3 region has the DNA TGTGCCAGCAGCGGGGACTGGAGCTCCTACAATGAGCAGTTCTTC. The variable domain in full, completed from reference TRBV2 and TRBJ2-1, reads EPEVTQTPSHQVTQMGQEVILRCVPISNHLYFYWYRQILGQKVEFLVSFYNNEISEKSEIFDDQFSVERPDGSNFTLKIRSTKLEDSAMYFCASSGDWSSYNEQFFGPGTRLTVL.

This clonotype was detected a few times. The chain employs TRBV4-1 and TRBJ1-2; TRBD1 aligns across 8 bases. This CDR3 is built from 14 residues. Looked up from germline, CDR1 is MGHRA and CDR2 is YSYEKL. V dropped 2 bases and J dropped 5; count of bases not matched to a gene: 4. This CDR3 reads CASSQPGGDYGYTF. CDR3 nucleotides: TGCGCCAGCAGCCAACCAGGGGGCGATTATGGCTACACCTTC.

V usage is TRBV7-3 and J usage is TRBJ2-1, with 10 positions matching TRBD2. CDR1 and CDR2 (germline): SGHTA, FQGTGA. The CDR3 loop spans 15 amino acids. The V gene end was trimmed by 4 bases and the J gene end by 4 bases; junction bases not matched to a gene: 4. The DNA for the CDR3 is TGTGCCAGCAGCTCCCAAGCGGGAGGGTACAATGAGCAGTTCTTC. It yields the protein CASSSQAGGYNEQFF.

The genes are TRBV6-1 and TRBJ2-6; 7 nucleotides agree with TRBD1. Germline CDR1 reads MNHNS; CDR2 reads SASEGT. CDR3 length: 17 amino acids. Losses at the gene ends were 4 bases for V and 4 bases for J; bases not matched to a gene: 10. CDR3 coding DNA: TGTGCCAGCAGTGGGCGACAGGGTGTTTGGGGGGCCAACGTCCTGACTTTC. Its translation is CASSGRQGVWGANVLTF.

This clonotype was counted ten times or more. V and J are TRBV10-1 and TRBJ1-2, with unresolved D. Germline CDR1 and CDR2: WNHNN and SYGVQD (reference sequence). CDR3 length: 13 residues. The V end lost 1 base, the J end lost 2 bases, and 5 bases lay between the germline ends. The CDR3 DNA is TGCGCCAGCAGTGAGTTTCCCAACTATGGCTACACCTTC. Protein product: CASSEFPNYGYTF.

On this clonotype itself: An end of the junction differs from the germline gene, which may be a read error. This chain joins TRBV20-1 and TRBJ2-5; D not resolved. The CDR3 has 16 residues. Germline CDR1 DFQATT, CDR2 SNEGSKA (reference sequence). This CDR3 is CCARDPSRVTQETQYF. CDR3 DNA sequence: TGCTGTGCTAGAGATCCTAGTCGGGTAACACAAGAGACCCAGTACTTC.

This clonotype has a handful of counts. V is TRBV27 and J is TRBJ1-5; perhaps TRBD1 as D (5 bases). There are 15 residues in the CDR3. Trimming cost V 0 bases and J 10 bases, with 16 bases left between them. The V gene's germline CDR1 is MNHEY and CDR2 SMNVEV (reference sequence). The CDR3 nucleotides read TGTGCCAGCAGTTTATCAAATAGGGGTAAAGTTCCCCAGCATTTT. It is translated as CASSLSNRGKVPQHF.

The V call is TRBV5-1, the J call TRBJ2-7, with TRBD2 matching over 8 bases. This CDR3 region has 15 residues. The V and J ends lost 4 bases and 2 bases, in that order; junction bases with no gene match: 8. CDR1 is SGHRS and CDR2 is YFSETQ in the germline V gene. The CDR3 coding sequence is TGCGCCAGCAGCCAGGCCGGGACTAGGACCTACGAGCAGTACTTC. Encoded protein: CASSQAGTRTYEQYF.

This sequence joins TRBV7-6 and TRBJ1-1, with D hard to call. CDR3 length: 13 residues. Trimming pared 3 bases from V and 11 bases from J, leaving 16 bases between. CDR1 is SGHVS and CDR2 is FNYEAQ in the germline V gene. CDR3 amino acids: CASSLAPLNWAFF. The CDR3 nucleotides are TGTGCCAGCAGCTTGGCTCCCCTCAATTGGGCTTTCTTT.

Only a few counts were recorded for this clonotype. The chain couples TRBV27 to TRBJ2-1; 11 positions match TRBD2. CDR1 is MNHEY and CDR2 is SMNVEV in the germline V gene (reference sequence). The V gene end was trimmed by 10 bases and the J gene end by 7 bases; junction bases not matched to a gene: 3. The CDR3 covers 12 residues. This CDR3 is CATWTSGNEQFF. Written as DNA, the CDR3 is TGTGCCACCTGGACTAGCGGGAATGAGCAGTTCTTC.

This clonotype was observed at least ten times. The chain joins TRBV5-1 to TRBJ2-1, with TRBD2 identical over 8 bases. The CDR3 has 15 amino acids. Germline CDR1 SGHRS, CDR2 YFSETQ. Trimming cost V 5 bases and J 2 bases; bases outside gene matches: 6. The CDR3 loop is CASRGLAGPYNEQFF. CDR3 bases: TGCGCCAGCAGAGGACTAGCTGGGCCCTACAATGAGCAGTTCTTC. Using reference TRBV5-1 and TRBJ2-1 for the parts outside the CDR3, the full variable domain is KAGVTQTPRYLIKTRGQQVTLSCSPISGHRSVSWYQQTPGQGLQFLFEYFSETQRNKGNFPGRFSGRQFSNSRSEMNVSTLELGDSALYLCASRGLAGPYNEQFFGPGTRLTVL.

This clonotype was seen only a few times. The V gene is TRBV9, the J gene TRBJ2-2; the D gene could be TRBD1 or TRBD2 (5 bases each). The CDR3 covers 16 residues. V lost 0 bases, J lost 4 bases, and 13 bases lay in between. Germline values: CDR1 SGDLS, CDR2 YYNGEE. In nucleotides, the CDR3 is TGTGCCAGCAGCGTAGTTGGAAGGGGACGCACCGGGGAGCTGTTTTTT. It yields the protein CASSVVGRGRTGELFF.

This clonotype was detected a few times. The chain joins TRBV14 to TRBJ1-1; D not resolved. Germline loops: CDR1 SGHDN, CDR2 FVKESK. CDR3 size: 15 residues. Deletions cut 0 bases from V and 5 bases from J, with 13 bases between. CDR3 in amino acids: CASSQDITPLTEAFF. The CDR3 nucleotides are TGTGCCAGCAGCCAAGATATAACACCCCTAACTGAAGCTTTCTTT.

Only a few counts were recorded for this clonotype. The CDR3 sequence: CASSPFPQGREIAEAFF. The CDR3 DNA reads TGTGCCAGCAGCCCCTTCCCCCAGGGGCGTGAAATAGCTGAAGCTTTCTTT. The V call is TRBV7-9, the J call TRBJ1-1; tentatively, D is TRBD1 (6 bases). The CDR3 is 17 residues long. Germline CDR1 and CDR2: SEHNR and FQNEAQ (reference sequence). V was trimmed by 5 bases and J by 6 bases, leaving 25 bases between them.

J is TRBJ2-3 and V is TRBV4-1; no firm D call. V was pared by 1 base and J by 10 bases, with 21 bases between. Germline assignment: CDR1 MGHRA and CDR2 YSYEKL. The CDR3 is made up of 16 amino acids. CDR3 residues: CASSQVQGPPAWSQYF. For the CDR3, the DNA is TGCGCCAGCAGCCAAGTCCAAGGACCCCCCGCGTGGTCGCAGTATTTT.

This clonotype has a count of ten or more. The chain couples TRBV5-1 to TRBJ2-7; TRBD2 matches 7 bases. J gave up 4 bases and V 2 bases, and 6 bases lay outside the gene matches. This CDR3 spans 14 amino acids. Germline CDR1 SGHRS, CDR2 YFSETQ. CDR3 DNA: TGCGCCAGCAGCTTTAGCGGGTCGGGTTACGAGCAGTACTTC. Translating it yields CASSFSGSGYEQYF. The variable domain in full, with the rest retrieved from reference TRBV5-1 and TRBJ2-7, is KAGVTQTPRYLIKTRGQQVTLSCSPISGHRSVSWYQQTPGQGLQFLFEYFSETQRNKGNFPGRFSGRQFSNSRSEMNVSTLELGDSALYLCASSFSGSGYEQYFGPGTRLTVT.

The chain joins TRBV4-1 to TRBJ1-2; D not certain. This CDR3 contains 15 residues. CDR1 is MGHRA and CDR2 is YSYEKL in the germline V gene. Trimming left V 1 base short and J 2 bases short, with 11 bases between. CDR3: CASSQVQTVNYGYTF. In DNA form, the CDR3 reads TGCGCCAGCAGCCAAGTTCAGACGGTGAACTATGGCTACACCTTC.

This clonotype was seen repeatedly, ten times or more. In DNA, the CDR3 is TGTGCCAGCAGTTTCGGGTCAGGGGGCTCCTACGAGCAGTACTTC. Encoded protein: CASSFGSGGSYEQYF. J is TRBJ2-7 and V is TRBV12-3 or TRBV12-4, with TRBD1 identical over 7 bases. V lost 3 bases, J lost 0 bases, and 5 bases stayed unmatched. The CDR3 consists of 15 residues.